The 28 T cell receptor beta chains below were found in one sample sequenced in a study of blood T cell repertoires in COVID-19. Clones were sequenced by immunoSEQ multiplex PCR, and TCRdb holds only the in-frame ones, with some missing. The table shows about 69,000 clones, with less than 90% occurring only once. Sample: peripheral blood. The receptor source for this set is a man older than 75 with acute or convalescent COVID-19.

The rearrangement links TRBV6-2 or TRBV6-3 to TRBJ2-2; maybe TRBD1 (5 bases). Germline lookup yields CDR1 MNHEY and CDR2 SVGEGT. The length of the CDR3 is 14 residues. The V end was cut by 2 bases, the J end by 5 bases, with 9 bases between. The CDR3 here is CASSYRGGTGELFF. Here the CDR3 DNA reads TGTGCCAGCAGTTACAGGGGTGGGACCGGGGAGCTGTTTTTT.

This chain joins TRBV21-1 and TRBJ2-5; the table's D gene call, TRBD1, was not cross checked with the DNA. TRBV21-1 is designated a pseudogene. The CDR3 is 15 amino acids. CDR3 region: CARLLQGAWGETQYF. The CDR3 coding sequence is TGTGCCAGGCTCCTACAGGGGGCATGGGGAGAGACCCAGTACTTC.

The chain links TRBV24-1 to TRBJ2-2; 10 nucleotides agree with TRBD2. Germline V CDR1 and CDR2: KGHDR, SFDVKD. The CDR3 is 17 amino acids. V lost 1 base, J lost 6 bases, and 7 bases stayed unmatched. The CDR3 DNA follows: TGTGCCACCAGTGATTTCCCGAGCGGGAGGGCCTCCGGGGAGCTGTTTTTT. Translation: CATSDFPSGRASGELFF.

This clone was seen only once. The chain employs TRBV19 and TRBJ2-2, with 7 bases matching TRBD2. The CDR3 is 14 residues long. The germline CDR1 and CDR2 sequences are LNHDA and SQIVND (reference sequence). V lost 11 bases and J lost 5; bases outside the gene matches: 11. CDR3: CAGREAGRTGELFF. The DNA for the CDR3 is TGTGCCGGCAGGGAAGCGGGAAGAACCGGGGAGCTGTTTTTT.

The table lists this clone with a count of one. The chain is built from TRBV6-5 and TRBJ2-1; 10 bases fit TRBD2. Germline-derived CDR1 and CDR2 are MNHEY and SVGAGI. Trimming removed 5 bases from V and 4 bases from J; junction bases left unmatched: 5. There are 15 residues in the CDR3. The CDR3 sequence: CASSHGLADYNEQFF. In nucleotides, the CDR3 is TGTGCCAGCAGTCACGGACTAGCGGATTACAATGAGCAGTTCTTC.

The V call is TRBV11-3, the J call TRBJ2-1; D is possibly TRBD2 (5 bases). V lost 0 bases and J 6 bases, leaving 9 bases between the germline ends. Germline CDR1 reads SGHNT; CDR2 reads YENEEA. This CDR3 has 14 amino acids. The CDR3 DNA follows: TGTGCCAGCAGCTTAGAACTAGTCTCCAATGAGCAGTTCTTC. Protein product: CASSLELVSNEQFF.

The chain recombines TRBV24-1 with TRBJ1-2; TRBD1 matches at 8 bases. The germline CDR1 and CDR2 sequences are KGHDR and SFDVKD. The junction had 6 bases not matched to a gene; V was cut back by 4 bases and J by 3 bases. The CDR3 covers 15 residues. CDR3 protein: CATSDPTGDDYGYTF. The CDR3 DNA is TGTGCCACCAGTGACCCGACAGGGGATGACTATGGCTACACCTTC.

The chain combines TRBV4-1 with TRBJ2-5; 16 bases fit TRBD2. CDR1 and CDR2 from the germline V gene are MGHRA and YSYEKL. V lost 2 bases and J lost 1; bases outside the gene matches: 7. The CDR3 loop spans 19 amino acids. The CDR3 DNA is TGCGCCAGCAGCCAACCTCTGGGACTAGCGGGAGGGATCCAAGAGACCCAGTACTTC. It is translated as CASSQPLGLAGGIQETQYF.

The J gene is TRBJ2-2, the V gene TRBV19; D may be TRBD1 (6 bases). Trimming cost V 6 bases and J 4 bases, with 15 bases left between them. This CDR3 contains 15 residues. Germline loops: CDR1 LNHDA, CDR2 SQIVND (reference sequence). CDR3 in DNA: TGTGCCAGTAGCCCCAACCCAGGGGTCACCGGGGAGCTGTTTTTT. It encodes CASSPNPGVTGELFF.

The V gene is TRBV5-1, the J gene TRBJ2-3; D perhaps matches TRBD2 (6 bases). CDR3 size: 15 residues. The germline gives CDR1 SGHRS, CDR2 YFSETQ. The V end was cut by 4 bases, the J end by 0 bases, with 12 bases between. The CDR3 reads CASSSSGVSTDTQYF. Here the CDR3 DNA reads TGCGCCAGCAGCAGTAGCGGAGTTAGCACAGATACGCAGTATTTT. Combining the CDR3 with reference TRBV5-1 and TRBJ2-3 gives the whole variable domain KAGVTQTPRYLIKTRGQQVTLSCSPISGHRSVSWYQQTPGQGLQFLFEYFSETQRNKGNFPGRFSGRQFSNSRSEMNVSTLELGDSALYLCASSSSGVSTDTQYFGPGTRLTVL.

This sequence joins TRBV18 and TRBJ1-2, with 7 bases that match TRBD1. Germline V gives CDR1 KGHSH, CDR2 LQKENI. V shed 4 bases, J shed 1 base, and the junction held 6 bases outside the gene matches. The CDR3 consists of 15 residues. The DNA for the CDR3 is TGTGCCAGCTCACTAGGGACAGACTTTAACTATGGCTACACCTTC. Encoded protein: CASSLGTDFNYGYTF.

The chain carries TRBV6-6 and TRBJ1-5; TRBD1 matches at 7 bases. J was trimmed by 4 bases and V by 4 bases; bases with no gene match: 10. This CDR3 has 16 residues. Germline V gene data show CDR1 as MNHNY and CDR2 as SVGAGI (reference sequence). The CDR3, as DNA: TGTGCCAGCAGTTCAAGACAGGGAAGTTCTAATCAGCCCCAGCATTTT. This translates into CASSSRQGSSNQPQHF.

The genes are TRBV5-1 and TRBJ2-7; TRBD1 matches at 9 bases. V was pared by 4 bases and J by 6 bases, with 8 bases of the junction left unmatched. In germline, CDR1 is SGHRS, CDR2 YFSETQ. This CDR3 has 14 residues. The CDR3 DNA follows: TGCGCCAGCAGCCAAGGACAGGGGTTGGGCGAGCAGTACTTC. It encodes CASSQGQGLGEQYF.

The chain carries TRBV5-5 and TRBJ2-7; possible D gene TRBD1, 5 bases. V lost 1 base, J lost 12 bases, and 14 bases lay in between. The CDR3 consists of 12 residues. Per germline, CDR1 SGHKS and CDR2 YYEKEE (reference sequence). CDR3 nucleotide sequence: TGTGCCAGCAGCTTGATAGGGGAAGCCAGGTACTTC. This translates into CASSLIGEARYF.

The rearrangement uses TRBV7-9 and TRBJ2-5; maybe TRBD2 (5 bases). Germline V lookup: CDR1 SEHNR, CDR2 FQNEAQ (reference sequence). The germline V and J ends were trimmed by 2 bases and 9 bases, with 13 bases remaining between them. The length of the CDR3 is 13 residues. The chain's CDR3 is CASSLRVPGSQYF. DNA for the CDR3: TGTGCCAGCAGCTTAAGGGTCCCGGGGTCCCAGTACTTC.

The chain combines TRBV5-1 with TRBJ1-1; D is ambiguous. The length of the CDR3 is 15 residues. Germline V gives CDR1 SGHRS, CDR2 YFSETQ. The V end lost 2 bases, the J end lost 5 bases, and 16 bases lay between the germline ends. The CDR3 is CASSFEATRGTEAFF. For the CDR3, the DNA is TGCGCCAGCAGCTTCGAGGCAACACGGGGTACTGAAGCTTTCTTT.

This clone has more than one count but fewer than ten. V and J are TRBV2 and TRBJ1-2, with a tentative D call TRBD1 (6 bases). Between the trimmed V and J ends, which lost 4 bases and 5 bases, there was a span of 11 bases. The CDR3 is 13 amino acids. The germline V gene has CDR1 SNHLY and CDR2 FYNNEI. The CDR3 here is CASSAGQSYGYTF. The CDR3 DNA reads as TGTGCCAGCAGTGCCGGACAGTCTTATGGCTACACCTTC.

V gene TRBV7-2 combines with J gene TRBJ1-5; D might be TRBD1 (5 bases). There are 16 residues in the CDR3. CDR1 and CDR2 (germline): SGHTA, FQGNSA. V lost 3 bases to trimming and J lost 4 bases, with 16 bases between them. The CDR3 here is CASSFVATEGNQPQHF. The CDR3 bases are TGTGCCAGCAGCTTCGTCGCGACGGAGGGGAATCAGCCCCAGCATTTT. The full variable domain, its missing parts supplied by reference TRBV7-2 and TRBJ1-5, is GAGVSQSPSNKVTEKGKDVELRCDPISGHTALYWYRQSLGQGLEFLIYFQGNSAPDKSGLPSDRFSAERTGGSVSTLTIQRTQQEDSAVYLCASSFVATEGNQPQHFGDGTRLSIL.

The V gene is TRBV5-4, the J gene TRBJ2-4; 8 nucleotides agree with TRBD2. Germline V gives CDR1 SGHNT, CDR2 YYREEE (reference sequence). This CDR3 has 13 amino acids. After removal of 4 bases from V and 5 bases from J, the junction contained 2 bases not matched to a gene. The CDR3 here is CASSRRGENIQYF. The CDR3 bases are TGTGCCAGCAGCCGGCGGGGGGAAAACATTCAGTACTTC.

This clone was seen a few times. The chain recombines TRBV29-1 with TRBJ1-2; 9 positions agree with TRBD1. The CDR3 is 16 amino acids. Germline V CDR1 and CDR2: SQVTM, ANQGSEA. V shed 4 bases and J 4 bases; nucleotides not matched to a gene: 13. CDR3 nucleotide sequence: TGCAGCGTTGGGCCGGGACAGGGTGTGGTTGGCTATGGCTACACCTTC. Translation: CSVGPGQGVVGYGYTF.

The chain combines TRBV6-1 with TRBJ1-1; possibly TRBD1 for D (5 bases). V was shortened by 0 bases and J by 4 bases, with 6 bases between the two germline ends. The CDR3 contains 13 residues. Per the germline V gene, CDR1 is MNHNS and CDR2 is SASEGT. The CDR3 nucleotides read TGTGCCAGCAGTGAAGCTGGGGCCACTGAAGCTTTCTTT. Translation gives CASSEAGATEAFF.

The chain carries TRBV4-2 and TRBJ1-2; 7 nucleotides align to TRBD1. The CDR3 consists of 14 residues. Trimming removed 3 bases from V and 2 bases from J; junction bases left unmatched: 3. The germline gives CDR1 LGHNA, CDR2 YNFKEQ. The CDR3: CASSQATGNYGYTF. The CDR3, as DNA: TGTGCCAGCAGCCAGGCGACAGGGAACTATGGCTACACCTTC.

The chain combines TRBV11-2 with TRBJ2-5; possible D gene TRBD2, 6 bases. Germline V gene data show CDR1 as SGHAT and CDR2 as FQNNGV. The V end was cut by 5 bases, the J end by 13 bases, with 17 bases between. The CDR3 extends over 12 amino acids. CDR3: CASSLPGLQMYF. The CDR3 DNA is TGTGCCAGCAGCCTTCCGGGACTCCAGATGTACTTC. Looking up the rest from reference TRBV11-2 and TRBJ2-5 gives the full variable domain: EAGVAQSPRYKIIEKRQSVAFWCNPISGHATLYWYQQILGQGPKLLIQFQNNGVVDDSQLPKDRFSAERLKGVDSTLKIQPAKLEDSAVYLCASSLPGLQMYFGPGTRLLVL.

The rearrangement joins TRBV5-1 to TRBJ2-5, with TRBD2 matching over 9 bases. This CDR3 region has 15 residues. Germline lookup yields CDR1 SGHRS and CDR2 YFSETQ. With 4 bases clipped from V and 2 bases from J, the junction kept 6 bases outside the gene matches. CDR3 sequence: CASSRSGSRQETQYF. The DNA for the CDR3 is TGCGCCAGCAGCCGTAGCGGGAGTAGGCAAGAGACCCAGTACTTC.

The CDR3 loop reads CASSLAGLLRTDTQYF. The CDR3 nucleotides are TGTGCCAGCAGCTTAGCGGGACTCCTTAGAACAGATACGCAGTATTTT. V usage is TRBV11-2 and J usage is TRBJ2-3; the D gene is possibly TRBD2 (6 bases). The CDR3 contains 16 residues. Per the germline V gene, CDR1 is SGHAT and CDR2 is FQNNGV. V was pared by 1 base and J by 3 bases, with 14 bases between.

The chain has TRBV24-1 and TRBJ1-5; 7 bases agree with TRBD1. CDR1 and CDR2 (germline): KGHDR, SFDVKD. The CDR3 sequence is 17 residues long. The trim removed 2 bases at V and 6 bases at J, leaving 12 bases unmatched. This chain's CDR3 is CATSDSRTGSTTQPQHF. CDR3 sequence (DNA): TGTGCCACCAGTGATTCCCGGACAGGATCGACCACTCAGCCCCAGCATTTT.

V is TRBV27 and J is TRBJ2-5, with D uncertain. The CDR3 consists of 10 residues. Germline CDR1 MNHEY, CDR2 SMNVEV (reference sequence). V lost 7 bases, J lost 5 bases, and 5 bases lay in between. The CDR3 bases are TGTGCCAGCACCAGGGAGACCCAGTACTTC. The encoded protein is CASTRETQYF.

CDR3 residues: CASSYRGGSYEQYF. In DNA form, the CDR3 reads TGTGCCAGCAGTTACCGGGGGGGCTCCTACGAGCAGTACTTC. The V and J genes are TRBV6-2 or TRBV6-3 and TRBJ2-7, with TRBD2 identical over 8 bases. The CDR3 length is 14 residues. CDR1 is MNHEY and CDR2 is SVGEGT in the germline V gene. V shed 2 bases, J shed 0 bases, and the junction held 0 bases outside the gene matches.